Listed below are T cell receptor beta chains from one sample, sequenced in a study of blood T cells in healthy people across ages. TCRdb reprocessed the 5' RACE reads with MiXCR, giving one entry per CDR3 protein. The sample lists about 970,000 distinct CDR3 sequences, roughly 47% seen once, with about a fifth in the top ten. The sample comprised blood. The receptors shown here come from a woman in her fifties or sixties in good health. CDR3s include the opening cysteine and the closing phenylalanine or tryptophan. Each record gives: V gene, J gene, clone size, CDR3 protein. Part of the rows lack a size; the others show once, few, many or a class for expanded clones.

V: TRBV4-1; J: TRBJ1-1; size: NA; CDR3: CASSHPARGNTEAFF
V: TRBV7-9; J: TRBJ1-4; size: few; CDR3: CASSKAGRRNEKLFF
V: TRBV6-6; J: TRBJ2-1; size: many; CDR3: CASKQGIGEQFF
V: TRBV4-2; J: TRBJ2-1; size: few; CDR3: CASSQDRTSGRGYNEQFF
V: TRBV4-1; J: NA; size: NA; CDR3: CASSHLGLAAYYEQYF
V: TRBV20-1; J: TRBJ2-1; size: NA; CDR3: CSTTRFNEQFF
V: TRBV4-1; J: TRBJ2-5; size: NA; CDR3: CASGRQGASPPSPETQYF
V: TRBV10-1; J: TRBJ2-3; size: NA; CDR3: CASSDGREGADTQYF
V: TRBV7-2; J: TRBJ1-4; size: few; CDR3: CASSLFPSLTNEKLFF
V: TRBV7-2; J: TRBJ2-3; size: NA; CDR3: CASSFSPKDTQYF
V: TRBV5-1; J: TRBJ2-7; size: few; CDR3: CASSMGGRRIIDEQYF
V: TRBV20-1; J: TRBJ2-1; size: NA; CDR3: CSARRLWDSSEQFF
V: TRBV5-1; J: TRBJ2-7; size: NA; CDR3: CASSHLAHLSSYKQYF
V: TRBV13; J: TRBJ2-7; size: few; CDR3: CASSLWTEGSYEQYF
V: TRBV12-3/TRBV12-4; J: TRBJ2-5; size: NA; CDR3: CASHTGMGETQYF
V: TRBV4-2; J: TRBJ2-5; size: NA; CDR3: CASSRIDRDLREQYF
V: TRBV30; J: TRBJ2-7; size: NA; CDR3: CASRQTEEQYF
V: TRBV7-9; J: TRBJ2-6; size: NA; CDR3: CASSSPIGSGANVLTF
V: TRBV6-6; J: TRBJ2-5; size: few; CDR3: CASTQGETQYF
V: TRBV7-3; J: NA; size: NA; CDR3: CASSPQGRQRYEQYF
V: TRBV12-3/TRBV12-4; J: TRBJ1-2; size: NA; CDR3: CASSFMDNYGYTF
V: TRBV12-3/TRBV12-4; J: TRBJ2-3; size: NA; CDR3: CASSLRQGATDTQYF